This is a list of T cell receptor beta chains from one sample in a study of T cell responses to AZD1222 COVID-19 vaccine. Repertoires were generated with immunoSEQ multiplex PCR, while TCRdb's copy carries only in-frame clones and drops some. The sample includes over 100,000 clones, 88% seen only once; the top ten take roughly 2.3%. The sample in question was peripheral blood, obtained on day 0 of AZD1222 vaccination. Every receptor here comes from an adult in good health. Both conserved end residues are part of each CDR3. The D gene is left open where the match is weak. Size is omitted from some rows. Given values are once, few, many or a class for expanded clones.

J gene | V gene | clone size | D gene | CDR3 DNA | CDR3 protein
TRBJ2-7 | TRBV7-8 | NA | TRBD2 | TGTGCCAGCAGCTTCGGGAGTCTAGCGGGAACTGAGCAGTACTTC | CASSFGSLAGTEQYF
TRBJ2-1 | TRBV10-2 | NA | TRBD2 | TGCGCCAGCAGTGGGACTAGCGGGAGTCTTGAGCAGTTCTTC | CASSGTSGSLEQFF
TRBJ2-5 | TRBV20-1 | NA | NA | TGCAGTGCTAGTAGTACTCGGCAGCAAGAGACCCAGTACTTC | CSASSTRQQETQYF
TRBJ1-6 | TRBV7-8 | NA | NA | TGTGCCAGCAGCCGGGACCCTTATTCACCCCTCCACTTT | CASSRDPYSPLHF
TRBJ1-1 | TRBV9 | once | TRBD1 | TGTGCCAGCAGCGTAGCTTCAGGGGGGCCTACTGAAGCTTTCTTT | CASSVASGGPTEAFF
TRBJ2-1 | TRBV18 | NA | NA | TGTGCCAGCTCACCGGAAATCTACAATGAGCAGTTCTTC | CASSPEIYNEQFF
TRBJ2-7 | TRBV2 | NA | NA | TGTGCCAGTAGTGGGGACTTTTCCTACGAGCAGTACTTC | CASSGDFSYEQYF
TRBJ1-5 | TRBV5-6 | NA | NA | TGTGCCAGCAGCTTGGCAGGGGACCAGCCCCAGCATTTT | CASSLAGDQPQHF
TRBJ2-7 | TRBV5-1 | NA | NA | TGCGCCAGCAGCTTGGAGGGACTGAGCTCCTACGAGCAGTACTTC | CASSLEGLSSYEQYF
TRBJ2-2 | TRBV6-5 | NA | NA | TGTGCCAGCAGCCTACAGCCCGGCGGGGAGCTGTTTTTT | CASSLQPGGELFF
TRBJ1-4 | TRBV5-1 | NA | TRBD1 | TGCGCCAGCAGCTTGGGACAGGGACGGGGGGACGAAAAACTGTTTTTT | CASSLGQGRGDEKLFF
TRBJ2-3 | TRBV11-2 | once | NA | TGTGCCAGCACTCCGACAGGTTTTACAGATACGCAGTATTTT | CASTPTGFTDTQYF
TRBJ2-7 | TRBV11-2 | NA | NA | TGTGCCAGCAGCAGATACGGGGGCTCCTACGAGCAGTACTTC | CASSRYGGSYEQYF
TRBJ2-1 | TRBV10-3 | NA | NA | TGTGCCAGTGGACTGAGCTACAATGAGCAGTTCTTC | CASGLSYNEQFF
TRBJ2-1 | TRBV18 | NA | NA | TGTGCCAGCTCACATGAGCAGTTCTTC | CASSHEQFF
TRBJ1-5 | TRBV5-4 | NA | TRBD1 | TGTGCCACCACAATGGGACAGGGCGATCAGCCCCAGCATTTT | CATTMGQGDQPQHF
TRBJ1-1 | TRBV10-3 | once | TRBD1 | TGTGCCACCCTTTTTGCGACAGGGACGAACACTGAAGCTTTCTTT | CATLFATGTNTEAFF
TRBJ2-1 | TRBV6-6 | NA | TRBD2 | TGTGCCAGCAGGGAACTAGCGGGAGGGCAAGAAGATGAGCAGTTCTTC | CASRELAGGQEDEQFF
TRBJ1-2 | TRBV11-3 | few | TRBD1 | TGTGCCAGCAGCACCCGGACAGGCTATACGGGCTATGGCTACACCTTC | CASSTRTGYTGYGYTF
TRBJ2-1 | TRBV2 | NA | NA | TGTGCCAGCAGTGGTATTGGGGGCGCCATGAGCGAGCAGTTCTTC | CASSGIGGAMSEQFF
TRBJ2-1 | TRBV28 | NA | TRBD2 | TGTGCCAGCAGTCCTCAGGGAGGGTCCTACAATGAGCAGTTCTTC | CASSPQGGSYNEQFF
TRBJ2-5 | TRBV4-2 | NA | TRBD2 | TGTGCCAGCAGCCGCTGGACTAGCGGGAGTGAGACCCAGTACTTC | CASSRWTSGSETQYF